The clone carrying this T cell receptor beta chain was seen more than once but under ten times. Its antigen remains unidentified. The CDR3 covers 14 residues. The J segment lost 2 bases and the V segment lost 5 bases, leaving 6 bases of the junction unmatched. Germline loops: CDR1 SEHNR, CDR2 FQNEAQ (reference sequence). This record belongs to a study of T cell responses to AZD1222 COVID-19 vaccine. Findings and caveats of the study: The donor cohort was predominantly white British with a female majority, and clonal diversity may have been underestimated. Among spike-specific TCRs, nearly half reportedly target unmutated variant regions. Among AZD1222 vaccinees, only 5 or 6 were seropositive at baseline.

TCRdb's table, derived via immunoSEQ multiplex PCR, lists solely in-frame clones and lacks some. There are about 130,000 clones in the sample; over 85% occur only once, and 1.1% lies in the top ten. The receptor comes from an adult who received the AZD1222 COVID-19 vaccine. The chain couples TRBV7-9 to TRBJ2-7, with 7 bases that match TRBD1. The sample was peripheral blood, taken 28 days after the second AZD1222 dose. CDR3 in amino acids: CASSLGQVPYEQYF. The DNA for the CDR3 is TGTGCCAGCAGCCTCGGACAGGTGCCCTACGAGCAGTACTTC.